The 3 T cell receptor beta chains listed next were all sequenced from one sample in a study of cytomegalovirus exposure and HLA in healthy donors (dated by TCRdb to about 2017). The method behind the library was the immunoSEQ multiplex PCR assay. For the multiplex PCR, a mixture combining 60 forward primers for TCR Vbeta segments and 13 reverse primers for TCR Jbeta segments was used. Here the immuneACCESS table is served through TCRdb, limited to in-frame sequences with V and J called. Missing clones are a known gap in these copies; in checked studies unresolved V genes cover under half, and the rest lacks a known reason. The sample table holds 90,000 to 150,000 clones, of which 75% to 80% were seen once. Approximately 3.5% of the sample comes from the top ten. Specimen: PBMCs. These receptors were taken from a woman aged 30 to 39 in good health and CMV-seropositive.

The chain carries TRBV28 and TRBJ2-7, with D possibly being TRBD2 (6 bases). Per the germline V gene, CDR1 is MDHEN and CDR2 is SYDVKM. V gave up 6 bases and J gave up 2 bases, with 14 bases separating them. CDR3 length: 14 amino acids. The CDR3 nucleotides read TGTGCCAGCAGCGTCCCCGGGGGTACCTACGAGCAGTACTTC. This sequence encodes CASSVPGGTYEQYF.

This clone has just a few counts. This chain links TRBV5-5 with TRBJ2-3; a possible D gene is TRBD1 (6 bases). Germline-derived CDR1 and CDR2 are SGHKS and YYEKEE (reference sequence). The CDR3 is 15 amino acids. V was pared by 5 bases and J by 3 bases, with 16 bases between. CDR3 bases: TGTGCCAGCAGAAAAGGGCCAGGGGCAACAGATACGCAGTATTTT. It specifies CASRKGPGATDTQYF.

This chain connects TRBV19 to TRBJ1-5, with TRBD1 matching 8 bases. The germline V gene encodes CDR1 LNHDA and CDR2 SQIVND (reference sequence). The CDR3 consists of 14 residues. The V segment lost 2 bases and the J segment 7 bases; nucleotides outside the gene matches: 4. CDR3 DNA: TGTGCCAGTAGTATATATCAGGGGGCCCAGCCCCAGCATTTT. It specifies CASSIYQGAQPQHF.